Listed below are T cell receptor beta chains from one sample, sequenced in a study of blood T cell repertoires in COVID-19. Assay: immunoSEQ multiplex PCR; the TCRdb copy retains only in-frame clones and omits some. The table shows just over 350,000 clones, with approximately 86% occurring only once. Sequencing used peripheral blood. These receptors originate from a woman aged 60-70 years with COVID-19, enrolled during active disease. The CDR3 runs from the conserved cysteine through the conserved F or W. A D gene is named only where the DNA matches it firmly. Clone size, where shown, is once, few, many, or a class for clones that have expanded.

j_gene: TRBJ1-1
abundance: -
d_gene: -
v_gene: TRBV6-1
CDR3nt: TGTGCCAGCAGTGAAGAGACAGCCACTGAAGCTTTCTTT
CDR3aa: CASSEETATEAFF

j_gene: TRBJ2-3
abundance: once
d_gene: TRBD2
v_gene: TRBV11-2
CDR3nt: TGTGCCAGCAGCTTAGAGGGGGTAGCGGGGGGTTTCACAGATACGCAGTATTTT
CDR3aa: CASSLEGVAGGFTDTQYF

j_gene: TRBJ2-7
abundance: few
d_gene: -
v_gene: TRBV9
CDR3nt: TGTGCCAGCAGCGAAAGCGAAGCCAGCGCTTACGAGCAGTACTTC
CDR3aa: CASSESEASAYEQYF

j_gene: TRBJ1-1
abundance: -
d_gene: TRBD1
v_gene: TRBV4-3
CDR3nt: TGCGCCAGCAGCCAATCGGAGCCGTTCGGACAGGTTAACACTGAAGCTTTCTTT
CDR3aa: CASSQSEPFGQVNTEAFF

j_gene: TRBJ2-7
abundance: -
d_gene: TRBD2
v_gene: TRBV4-1
CDR3nt: TGCGCCAGCAGCCACGCGAACGGGGGGTCTTACGAGCAGTACTTC
CDR3aa: CASSHANGGSYEQYF

j_gene: TRBJ2-1
abundance: -
d_gene: -
v_gene: TRBV7-2
CDR3nt: TGTGCCAGCAGCTTAGCCGAGAACAATGAGCAGTTCTTC
CDR3aa: CASSLAENNEQFF

j_gene: TRBJ2-7
abundance: -
d_gene: -
v_gene: TRBV10-3
CDR3nt: TGTGCCATCAAGGAGGGGGGGACCTACGAGCAGTACTTC
CDR3aa: CAIKEGGTYEQYF

j_gene: TRBJ2-1
abundance: -
d_gene: TRBD2
v_gene: TRBV11-2
CDR3nt: TGTGCCAGCAGCAGTAGCGGGGGATACAATGAGCAGTTCTTC
CDR3aa: CASSSSGGYNEQFF

j_gene: TRBJ2-7
abundance: -
d_gene: TRBD2
v_gene: TRBV5-4
CDR3nt: TGTGCCAGCAGCTTTGGACTAGCGGGGAATAGTGGCGAGCAGTACTTC
CDR3aa: CASSFGLAGNSGEQYF

j_gene: TRBJ1-3
abundance: -
d_gene: -
v_gene: TRBV5-1
CDR3nt: TGCGCCAGCAGCTTGGTTGGGGGGACCTCTGGAAACACCATATATTTT
CDR3aa: CASSLVGGTSGNTIYF

j_gene: TRBJ2-5
abundance: -
d_gene: -
v_gene: TRBV29-1
CDR3nt: TGCAGCGTTGAAACCACTTCTTCCCAAGAGACCCAGTACTTC
CDR3aa: CSVETTSSQETQYF

j_gene: TRBJ2-2
abundance: -
d_gene: TRBD2
v_gene: TRBV5-1
CDR3nt: TGCGCCAGCAGCACGCGGGAGGGCACCGGGGAGCTGTTTTTT
CDR3aa: CASSTREGTGELFF

j_gene: TRBJ2-1
abundance: -
d_gene: TRBD2
v_gene: TRBV19
CDR3nt: TGTGCCAGTAGTACTCGGACTAGCGGGGGGGCCTCCTATGAGCAGTTCTTC
CDR3aa: CASSTRTSGGASYEQFF

j_gene: TRBJ2-1
abundance: -
d_gene: TRBD2
v_gene: TRBV5-5
CDR3nt: TGTGCCAGCAGCTTGAAATCCTCCGGGACTAGCGGACGAGAGCAGTTCTTC
CDR3aa: CASSLKSSGTSGREQFF

j_gene: TRBJ2-2
abundance: -
d_gene: TRBD1
v_gene: TRBV2
CDR3nt: TGTGCCAGCAGGGGGGACAGGGAGGGCGCCGGGGAGCTGTTTTTT
CDR3aa: CASRGDREGAGELFF

j_gene: TRBJ2-3
abundance: -
d_gene: -
v_gene: TRBV4-2
CDR3nt: TGTGCCAGCAGCCAAGATATCGCACCTAACACAGATACGCAGTATTTT
CDR3aa: CASSQDIAPNTDTQYF

j_gene: TRBJ2-7
abundance: -
d_gene: TRBD1
v_gene: TRBV3-1/TRBV3-2
CDR3nt: TGTGCCAGCAGCCGATGGGAGGCAGGGGGCATCTACGAGCAGTACTTC
CDR3aa: CASSRWEAGGIYEQYF

j_gene: TRBJ1-2
abundance: -
d_gene: TRBD1
v_gene: TRBV5-1
CDR3nt: TGCGCCAGCAGCTTGAGGGGCGCCGGGGGACAGGGTAACTATGGCTACACCTTC
CDR3aa: CASSLRGAGGQGNYGYTF

j_gene: TRBJ2-3
abundance: -
d_gene: TRBD2
v_gene: TRBV11-2
CDR3nt: TGTGCCAGCTCGGGGGGGCTTTCCACAGATACGCAGTATTTT
CDR3aa: CASSGGLSTDTQYF

j_gene: TRBJ2-5
abundance: -
d_gene: TRBD2
v_gene: TRBV3-1/TRBV3-2
CDR3nt: TGTGCCAGCAGCCGACTAGCGGGGGCCCAAGAGACCCAGTACTTC
CDR3aa: CASSRLAGAQETQYF

j_gene: TRBJ1-2
abundance: -
d_gene: -
v_gene: TRBV18
CDR3nt: TGTGCCAGCTCACCCCTTGGGGGCATGGGGTATGGCTACACCTTC
CDR3aa: CASSPLGGMGYGYTF

j_gene: TRBJ2-7
abundance: -
d_gene: -
v_gene: TRBV30
CDR3nt: TGTGCCTGGACAGGGTCCTCCTACGAGCAGTACTTC
CDR3aa: CAWTGSSYEQYF

j_gene: TRBJ1-3
abundance: -
d_gene: -
v_gene: TRBV28
CDR3nt: TGTGCCAGCAGTCGCCCGCGCGGCACGAGCTCTGGAAACACCATATATTTT
CDR3aa: CASSRPRGTSSGNTIYF

j_gene: TRBJ1-2
abundance: -
d_gene: -
v_gene: TRBV6-2/TRBV6-3
CDR3nt: TGTGCCAGCAGTTACGGGCAGGGTCTTGGCTACACCTTC
CDR3aa: CASSYGQGLGYTF

j_gene: TRBJ1-2
abundance: -
d_gene: TRBD1
v_gene: TRBV11-3
CDR3nt: TGTGCCAGCAGCAAAACCGACAGGGGCTTTGGCTACACCTTC
CDR3aa: CASSKTDRGFGYTF